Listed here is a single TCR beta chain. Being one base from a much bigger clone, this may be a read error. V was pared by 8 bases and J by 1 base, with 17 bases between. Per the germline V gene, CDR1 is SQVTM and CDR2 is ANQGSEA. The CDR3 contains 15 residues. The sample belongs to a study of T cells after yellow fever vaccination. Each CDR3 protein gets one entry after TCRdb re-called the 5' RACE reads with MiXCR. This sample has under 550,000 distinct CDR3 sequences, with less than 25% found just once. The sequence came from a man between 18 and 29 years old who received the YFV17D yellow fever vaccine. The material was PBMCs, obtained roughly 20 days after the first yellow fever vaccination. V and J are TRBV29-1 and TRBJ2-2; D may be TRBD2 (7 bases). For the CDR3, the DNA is TGCAGCACCCGGGTCGGGGGGCGGAACACCGGGGAGCTGTTTTTT. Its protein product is CSTRVGGRNTGELFF.